This is a list of T cell receptor beta chains from one sample in a study of a mutant IDH1 vaccine in newly diagnosed glioma. TCRdb keeps only in-frame clones here, not all; method: immunoSEQ multiplex PCR. The top ten clones hold 3% to 4.5% of a sample with more than 55,000 clones, approximately 80% of them seen once. These receptors have no known antigen. The material sequenced was PBMCs, taken from a glioma patient whose treatment included an IDH1 peptide vaccine. These receptors originate from a man aged 25 to 40 with glioma. Each CDR3 is given with its conserved first and last residue. The D gene is left open where the match is weak. Expanded clones are given a class, and other clones once, few, many or no size at all.

V gene,CDR3 length,clone size,D gene,J gene,CDR3 protein,CDR3 DNA
TRBV7-9,14,-,-,TRBJ2-5,CASNPVSGKETQYF,TGTGCCAGCAACCCAGTTTCAGGGAAGGAGACCCAGTACTTC
TRBV4-2,15,once,TRBD1,TRBJ1-2,CASSQDRGTNYGYTF,TGTGCCAGCAGCCAGGACAGGGGAACCAACTATGGCTACACCTTC
TRBV7-8,13,-,-,TRBJ2-2,CASSLGGGGELFF,TGTGCCAGCAGCTTAGGTGGTGGCGGGGAGCTGTTTTTT
TRBV28,15,-,TRBD1,TRBJ2-5,CASSLSGQGPWEQYF,TGTGCCAGCAGTTTATCGGGACAGGGCCCTTGGGAGCAGTACTTC
TRBV10-2,15,-,-,TRBJ2-7,CASSEVGSLSYEQYF,TGCGCCAGCAGTGAGGTTGGGTCCCTATCCTACGAGCAGTACTTC
TRBV5-4,15,-,TRBD1,TRBJ2-2,CASSPDRGYTGELFF,TGTGCCAGCAGCCCCGACAGGGGGTATACCGGGGAGCTGTTTTTT
TRBV10-3,15,-,TRBD2,TRBJ2-1,CAISVAGGIGNEQFF,TGTGCCATCAGCGTAGCGGGGGGGATTGGAAATGAGCAGTTCTTC
TRBV6-5,12,-,-,TRBJ2-7,CASSYPSYEQYF,TGTGCCAGCAGTTACCCTTCCTACGAGCAGTACTTC
TRBV2,16,-,TRBD1,TRBJ2-5,CASSRRGQGGQETQYF,TGTGCCAGCAGTCGGAGAGGACAGGGGGGACAAGAGACCCAGTACTTC
TRBV4-1,14,-,-,TRBJ2-7,CASSPRDAAHEQYF,TGCGCCAGCAGCCCCCGGGACGCCGCACACGAGCAGTACTTC
TRBV30,12,-,-,TRBJ1-6,CAWSYLHSPLHF,TGTGCCTGGAGCTACCTGCATTCACCCCTCCACTTT
TRBV19,10,once,-,TRBJ1-5,CASGVQPQHF,TGTGCCAGTGGGGTTCAGCCCCAGCATTTT
TRBV25-1,17,-,-,TRBJ1-3,CASSEGGQFVSGNTIYF,TGTGCCAGCAGTGAAGGGGGGCAGTTTGTCTCTGGAAACACCATATATTTT
TRBV19,13,-,-,TRBJ1-2,CASSMSGSYGYTF,TGTGCCAGTAGTATGTCCGGGAGCTATGGCTACACCTTC